Presented here are 20 T cell receptor beta chains from one specimen sequenced in a study of a mutant IDH1 vaccine in newly diagnosed glioma. Only in-frame clones appear in the TCRdb table, and some are missing; sequencing was by immunoSEQ multiplex PCR. Altogether 35,000 to 50,000 clones are present, 80% to 95% being singletons, with the ten largest covering roughly 2.3%. The time point was: week 35, safety follow-up. One vaccine dose held 300 ug of mutant IDH1 20-mer peptide and came with topical imiquimod. These receptors have no identified antigens. Sequencing used PBMCs, obtained from a glioma patient whose treatment included an IDH1 peptide vaccine. The receptors originated from a man aged 45-60 years with glioma.

The rearrangement links TRBV13 to TRBJ2-1; TRBD2 aligns across 10 bases. The germline V gene encodes CDR1 PRHDT and CDR2 FYEKMQ (reference sequence). The V and J ends lost 4 bases and 5 bases, in that order; junction bases with no gene match: 8. There are 16 residues in the CDR3. DNA of the CDR3: TGTGCCAGCAGCTCAGAACTAGCGGGGAACAACAATGAGCAGTTCTTC. Its translation is CASSSELAGNNNEQFF.

The V gene is TRBV6-5, the J gene TRBJ2-6; D gene unclear. Trimming left V 7 bases short and J 0 bases short, with 7 bases between. Looked up from germline, CDR1 is MNHEY and CDR2 is SVGAGI. The CDR3 runs 14 residues. The CDR3: CASNRYSGANVLTF. The CDR3 nucleotides read TGTGCCAGCAATAGGTACTCTGGGGCCAACGTCCTGACTTTC.

This chain links TRBV7-9 with TRBJ1-6; 8 bases agree with TRBD1. Germline V gene lookup returns CDR1 SEHNR and CDR2 FQNEAQ (reference sequence). J gave up 8 bases and V 5 bases, and 5 bases lay outside the gene matches. The CDR3 sequence is 14 residues long. The chain's CDR3 is CASSTGTGDSPLHF. CDR3 sequence (DNA): TGTGCCAGCAGCACCGGGACAGGAGATTCACCCCTCCACTTT.

The chain joins TRBV4-1 to TRBJ1-3, with D hard to call. The germline V and J ends were trimmed by 4 bases and 0 bases, with 13 bases remaining between them. Germline V CDR1 and CDR2: MGHRA, YSYEKL. The CDR3 has 16 residues. As DNA, the CDR3 is TGCGCCAGCAGCCCCCTGGGCGGTAGCTCTGGAAACACCATATATTTT. Encoded protein: CASSPLGGSSGNTIYF.

Written as DNA, the CDR3 is TGTGCCAGCAGCTTGTTCGGAATGAACACTGAAGCTTTCTTT. This gives the protein CASSLFGMNTEAFF. This chain links TRBV5-6 with TRBJ1-1; D remains ambiguous. Trimming shortened V by 1 base and J by 0 bases, and 7 bases separated the two germline ends. There are 14 residues in the CDR3. CDR1 is SGHDT, CDR2 YYEEEE, per germline.

The chain employs TRBV19 and TRBJ1-5; maybe TRBD1 (5 bases). Trimming left V 3 bases short and J 0 bases short, with 12 bases between. The CDR3 is 16 residues long. Germline V gene lookup returns CDR1 LNHDA and CDR2 SQIVND (reference sequence). As DNA, the CDR3 is TGTGCCAGTAGTATTGACGGGACGTATAGCAATCAGCCCCAGCATTTT. It translates to CASSIDGTYSNQPQHF.

This CDR3 is CASGLNKGGIDGYTF. DNA of the CDR3: TGTGCTAGTGGACTCAACAAAGGGGGGATTGATGGCTACACCTTC. The chain is built from TRBV12-5 and TRBJ1-2, with D maybe TRBD1 (6 bases). Germline loops: CDR1 LGHNT, CDR2 FRNRAP. Trimming left V 6 bases short and J 6 bases short, with 20 bases between. The CDR3 has 15 amino acids.

The rearrangement links TRBV27 to TRBJ1-5, with a weak D call TRBD1 (6 bases). The CDR3 sequence is 13 residues long. Germline loops: CDR1 MNHEY, CDR2 SMNVEV (reference sequence). The ends were cut back, 10 bases at V and 2 bases at J, with 12 bases in the middle. The CDR3 sequence: CATRGLGNQPQHF. The CDR3 nucleotides are TGTGCCACCAGGGGCTTAGGCAATCAGCCCCAGCATTTT.

The V and J genes are TRBV10-2 and TRBJ2-2; possibly TRBD1 for D (6 bases). Germline V CDR1 and CDR2: WSHSY, SAAADI. The CDR3 has 15 residues. Between the trimmed V and J ends, which lost 2 bases and 5 bases, there was a span of 12 bases. CDR3 DNA sequence: TGCGCCAGCAGTGAGAACAGGGCTTGGACCGGGGAGCTGTTTTTT. Translation: CASSENRAWTGELFF.

This chain uses TRBV7-6 with TRBJ2-5; the D is unclear. The CDR3 sequence is 12 residues long. With 5 bases removed from V and 4 bases from J, the gap between germline ends came to 8 bases. Germline lookup yields CDR1 SGHVS and CDR2 FNYEAQ. CDR3 coding DNA: TGTGCCAGCAGCCCCTCCCGAGAGACCCAGTACTTC. It codes for CASSPSRETQYF.

The chain combines TRBV15 with TRBJ1-5; 7 nucleotides line up with TRBD1. V lost 3 bases, J lost 0 bases, and 8 bases stayed unmatched. There are 17 residues in the CDR3. CDR1 LNHNV and CDR2 YYDKDF come from the germline V gene (reference sequence). Written as DNA, the CDR3 is TGTGCCACCAGCAGTAGGGACAGCAGATATAGCAATCAGCCCCAGCATTTT. It is translated as CATSSRDSRYSNQPQHF.

The genes are TRBV2 and TRBJ2-7; TRBD1 is a possible D gene (6 bases). Per the germline V gene, CDR1 is SNHLY and CDR2 is FYNNEI. This CDR3 contains 13 residues. V was clipped by 3 bases and J by 3 bases, with 9 bases between them. The CDR3 bases are TGTGCCAGCAGTGACAGGGGCAGCTACGAGCAGTACTTC. Residues: CASSDRGSYEQYF.

The chain carries TRBV27 and TRBJ2-7, with 9 bases aligning to TRBD2. J gave up 4 bases and V 8 bases, and 9 bases lay outside the gene matches. Per the germline V gene, CDR1 is MNHEY and CDR2 is SMNVEV (reference sequence). This CDR3 has 14 residues. The CDR3: CASGEGLAIYEQYF. In DNA, the CDR3 is TGTGCCAGCGGGGAAGGACTAGCGATTTACGAGCAGTACTTC.

This clone appeared a single time. The J gene is TRBJ2-7, the V gene TRBV6-1, with D possibly matching TRBD1 (6 bases). Trimming stripped 2 bases from V and 1 base from J, with 9 bases between. The CDR3 is 14 residues long. Germline V CDR1 and CDR2: MNHNS, SASEGT. The CDR3 sequence: CASSEPGQSYEQYF. CDR3 sequence (DNA): TGTGCCAGCAGTGAACCCGGACAGTCCTACGAGCAGTACTTC.

The chain combines TRBV30 with TRBJ1-4; 7 bases match TRBD1. Germline V gives CDR1 GTSNPN, CDR2 SVGIG (reference sequence). Trimming took 0 bases from V and 7 from J; bases not matched to a gene: 11. The CDR3 extends over 16 amino acids. CDR3: CAWSVPAGQKGEKLFF. The CDR3 region has the DNA TGTGCCTGGAGTGTACCCGCGGGACAGAAGGGTGAAAAACTGTTTTTT.

Note on this clone: This specimen includes other DNA sequences encoding the same CDR3. J is TRBJ1-5 and V is TRBV5-1; D unclear. V lost 0 bases and J lost 6, with 7 bases in between. CDR3 length: 13 amino acids. Germline CDR1 SGHRS, CDR2 YFSETQ. CDR3 protein: CASSLGSGQPQHF. The CDR3 DNA follows: TGCGCCAGCAGCTTGGGGTCTGGTCAGCCCCAGCATTTT.

The V and J genes are TRBV9 and TRBJ2-1; 8 nucleotides match TRBD2. This CDR3 comprises 14 residues. Germline CDR1 reads SGDLS; CDR2 reads YYNGEE. J was trimmed by 6 bases and V by 4 bases; bases with no gene match: 6. CDR3 amino acids: CASSREGGFNEQFF. CDR3 nucleotides: TGTGCCAGCAGCCGGGAGGGCGGGTTCAATGAGCAGTTCTTC.

This clone was detected only a few times. This chain uses TRBV6-4 with TRBJ2-1; D possibly corresponds to TRBD1 (6 bases). CDR1 MRHNA and CDR2 SNTAGT come from the germline V gene. V was pared by 7 bases and J by 5 bases, with 15 bases between. The length of the CDR3 is 14 residues. The CDR3 coding sequence is TGTGCCAGCAAAACCAGGGGTTTTAACAATGAGCAGTTCTTC. This codes for CASKTRGFNNEQFF.

The V and J genes are TRBV18 and TRBJ1-1; tentatively, D is TRBD1 (6 bases). The ends were cut back, 6 bases at V and 11 bases at J, with 13 bases in the middle. Germline V gene lookup returns CDR1 KGHSH and CDR2 LQKENI. This CDR3 has 11 amino acids. The CDR3 loop is CASSLNRVAFF. In DNA, the CDR3 is TGTGCCAGCTCCCTCAACAGGGTTGCTTTCTTT.

The CDR3 sequence is CASSPWTGPPFFYGYTF. CDR3 DNA sequence: TGCGCCAGCAGCCCCTGGACAGGGCCCCCTTTTTTCTATGGCTACACCTTC. This rearrangement joins TRBV4-1 to TRBJ1-2, with 8 nucleotides matching TRBD1. This CDR3 is built from 17 residues. The V and J ends lost 4 bases and 4 bases, in that order; junction bases with no gene match: 14. Germline lookup yields CDR1 MGHRA and CDR2 YSYEKL.